The clone carrying this TCR beta chain appeared a few times. V was pared by 0 bases and J by 5 bases, with 5 bases between. The CDR3 runs 13 residues. Looked up from germline, CDR1 is SGHTA and CDR2 is FQGNSA. The sample comes from a study of response to subunit inactivated influenza vaccine. Using its own MiXCR run on the RT-PCR reads, TCRdb lists one record per CDR3 protein. Of fewer than 700,000 distinct CDR3 sequences in the sample, about an eighth were seen once. The V and J genes are TRBV7-2 and TRBJ1-5; D not certain. The material sequenced was PBMCs from blood, taken more than 35 days after vaccination. The sequence was obtained from a man between 50 and 59 years old who received an inactivated influenza vaccine. CDR3 sequence: CASSLATHQPQHF. Here the CDR3 DNA reads TGTGCCAGCAGCTTAGCCACCCATCAGCCCCAGCATTTT.